A single sample gave rise to the 4 T cell receptor beta chains below, sequenced in a study of T cell changes during pregnancy in multiple sclerosis. Sequenced by immunoSEQ multiplex PCR; TCRdb stores in-frame clones only, minus some. This table has roughly 110,000 clones, roughly nine tenths appearing once. Here the sequenced sample was peripheral blood, taken before pregnancy. These TCRs come from a female donor with multiple sclerosis, enrolled in a pregnancy study.

This rearrangement joins TRBV5-6 to TRBJ2-1; 12 nucleotides line up with TRBD2. The CDR3 totals 16 residues. Per the germline V gene, CDR1 is SGHDT and CDR2 is YYEEEE. Trimming took 4 bases from V and 4 from J; bases not matched to a gene: 6. This CDR3 reads CASSLLTSGRYNEQFF. The DNA for the CDR3 is TGTGCCAGCAGCCTCCTGACTAGCGGGAGATACAATGAGCAGTTCTTC.

The V gene is TRBV28, the J gene TRBJ2-3; 10 bases are a match to TRBD2. The CDR3 consists of 16 residues. V was clipped by 3 bases and J by 5 bases; unmatched bases: 8. Looked up from germline, CDR1 is MDHEN and CDR2 is SYDVKM. Here the CDR3 DNA reads TGTGCCAGCAGTTTTCTCCCTAGCGGGAGCCTAGATACGCAGTATTTT. Amino acids: CASSFLPSGSLDTQYF.

The genes are TRBV14 and TRBJ2-1; 13 positions match TRBD2. Germline CDR1 reads SGHDN; CDR2 reads FVKESK. The CDR3 spans 21 residues. Trimming cost V 3 bases and J 0 bases; bases outside gene matches: 14. The chain's CDR3 is CASSQGTSGVPNRSSYNEQFF. The CDR3 DNA sequence: TGTGCCAGCAGCCAGGGGACTAGCGGGGTTCCAAACAGAAGCTCCTACAATGAGCAGTTCTTC.

This chain links TRBV5-1 with TRBJ2-3; a weak D match, TRBD1 (5 bases). CDR1 SGHRS and CDR2 YFSETQ come from the germline V gene. CDR3 length: 14 residues. V gave up 0 bases and J gave up 7 bases, with 12 bases separating them. The chain's CDR3 is CASSLEGAPHTQYF. The CDR3 bases are TGCGCCAGCAGCTTGGAAGGGGCCCCTCATACGCAGTATTTT.